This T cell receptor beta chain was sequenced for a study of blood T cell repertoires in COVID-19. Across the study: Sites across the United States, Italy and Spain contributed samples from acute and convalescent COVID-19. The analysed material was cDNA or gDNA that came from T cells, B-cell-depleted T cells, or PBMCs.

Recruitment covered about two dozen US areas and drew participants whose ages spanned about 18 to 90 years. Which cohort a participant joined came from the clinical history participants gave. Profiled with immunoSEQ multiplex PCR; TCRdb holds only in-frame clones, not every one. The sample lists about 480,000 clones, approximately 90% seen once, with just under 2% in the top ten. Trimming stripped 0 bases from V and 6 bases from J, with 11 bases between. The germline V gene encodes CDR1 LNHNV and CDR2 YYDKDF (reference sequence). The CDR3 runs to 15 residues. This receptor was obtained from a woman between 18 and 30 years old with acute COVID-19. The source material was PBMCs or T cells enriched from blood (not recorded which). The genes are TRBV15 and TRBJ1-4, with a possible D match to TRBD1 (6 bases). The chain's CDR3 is CATSRDQGRDEKLFF. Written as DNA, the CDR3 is TGTGCCACCAGCAGAGATCAGGGGAGAGATGAAAAACTGTTTTTT.